A single T cell receptor (beta chain) is shown here with its context. This entry is derived from a study of shared clonotypes between healthy human individuals. The V gene end was trimmed by 0 bases and the J gene end by 0 bases; junction bases not matched to a gene: 11. The length of the CDR3 is 19 residues. Germline V CDR1 and CDR2: SGDLS, YYNGEE. DNA at approximately 200 ng, tens of thousands of T cell genomes, went into sorted-subset replicate PCRs. Data came from immunoSEQ multiplex PCR; TCRdb stores just in-frame clones and leaves some out. The sample includes some 2,500,000 clones, over 85% of them seen just once.

The sequenced sample was naive CD4+ T cells from PBMCs. This sample's subset: CD45RA+ positively selected. The chain is built from TRBV9 and TRBJ2-5; 10 positions match TRBD2. The source is a man aged 18 to 29 in good health. Some clones in this sample may be carry-over from other donors' samples. The CDR3 nucleotides are TGTGCCAGCAGCGTAGCCCTAGCGGGAGCATCGAGGAACCAAGAGACCCAGTACTTC. Residues: CASSVALAGASRNQETQYF.